This T cell receptor beta chain was identified during a study of beta chain features in type 1 diabetes (dated by TCRdb to the late 2010s). Concerning the study at large: Patients and healthy donors did not differ in mean age, gender distribution, total cell number or subset yield. Across all samples, approximately 100 million sorted cells were examined, and cell number per subset correlated strongly with RNA yield. In the study, TCRB repertoires of sorted circulating CD4+ T cell subsets from recently diagnosed type 1 diabetes patients were compared with those of matched healthy donors. Regulatory and stem cell-like memory subsets were isolated from only 8 patients and roughly 8 healthy donors, whereas naive and central memory subsets came from all 28 donors.

CDR1 and CDR2 were assigned from the germline V gene as MNHNS and SASEGT. There are 13 amino acids in the CDR3, from cysteine to phenylalanine inclusive. Only the CDR3 region is kept as DNA, spanning 39 bases read in frame from base 1. V is trimmed back by 7 bases and J by 6 bases, and the junction contains 4 bases that no gene match accounts for. The entire amount of isolated RNA was reverse transcribed using the High Capacity cDNA Reverse Transcription Kit, so the sequenced TCRB transcripts were expressed ones. Deep immunoSEQ sequencing was performed on naive, central memory and regulatory T cell samples, with an average of about 3.6 million total reads per sample. Sorted cells were lysed in RLT buffer and RNA was extracted with DNase-treated RNeasy Micro or Mini kits, depending on cell number. Each cell subset was processed on its own to prevent cross-contamination, while patient and healthy donor samples were processed together. Using the immunoSEQ multiplex PCR, TCRB sequences were amplified from cDNA into 87-bp fragments spanning the CDR3 region. The amplicons were sequenced using the Illumina HiSeq platform. Under the source paper's analysis protocol: Synthetic template baselines were used to correct PCR bias computationally, reads within Hamming distance 2 were collapsed together, and singletons that could not be merged were discarded. Reads were aligned against IMGT to assign V, D and J genes, CDR3 length and insertions or deletions at six rearrangement sites. Within each subset, clonotype counts were normalized to sorted cell number, and only after that were true diversity and Gini coefficients computed with the tcR R package. The overlap coefficient, calculated on TCRB nucleotide sequences, was used to quantify repertoire sharing. Held by TCRdb, this immuneACCESS table contains in-frame sequences only and omits some clones. Under half of the omission traces to an unresolved V gene where checked; the cause of the rest is unknown. Clone size and V and J calls were adopted from that table, with D and trimming inferred from the DNA. This sample lists approximately 170,000 clones; 9% to 10% were detected once. Under 2.5% of the sample is taken by the ten largest.

Broader findings and caveats from the paper: Sequencing cDNA rather than genomic DNA could over-represent highly expressing activated cells, although activation and CD3 levels did not differ between groups. HLA sub-analyses involved small numbers of individuals, so any influence of HLA type on TCRB rearrangement remained unresolved. Patients with type 1 diabetes made fewer insertions and deleted more nucleotides at VDJ recombination sites, implying thymic rearrangement abnormalities. In all four CD4+ subsets, TCRB CDR3 length was moderately but significantly shorter in type 1 diabetes patients. Naive, central memory and regulatory TCRB repertoires appeared to be more alike among patients than among healthy donors. PCR may preferentially amplify shorter templates, but because patient and control samples were amplified and corrected together, any resulting skew would affect both groups equally.

Comments on this clone: Its recognized antigen is unknown. No much larger clone exists at a distance of one base, and base qualities are not known.

From each donor, a single peripheral blood sample of approximately 120 mL on average was drawn into heparinised tubes. Naive, central memory, regulatory and stem cell-like memory CD4+ T cells were sorted on a BD FACSAria II using a panel including CD45RO, CCR7, CD25, CD127, CD95 and CD27. A purity above 98% was achieved for all sorted populations. PBMCs were isolated right away by Lymphoprep density gradient centrifugation and were stained directly, without culture. So that batch effects would be minimized, each experiment stained and sorted samples in pairs, pairing one healthy donor with one patient.

Sequencing was carried out using central memory CD4+ T cells from blood. The chain was built from TRBV6-1 and TRBJ2-1; 9 junctional bases match TRBD1. This TCR came from a young woman in good health. The DNA is TGTGCCAGCAAGTCGGGACAGGGCAATGAGCAGTTCTTC. Translated, it gives CASKSGQGNEQFF.